This entry is about one T cell receptor (beta chain). How the authors handled the data: Estimated nucleated cell counts came from reference gene primer amplification. Libraries were prepared by immunoSEQ multiplex PCR; TCRdb keeps only in-frame clonotypes and omits some of them. V, J and clone size derive from that table, while D and trimming were established from the DNA sequence. The sample includes roughly 250,000 clones, 80% to 85% of them seen just once. The data stem from a study of blood T cell repertoires in COVID-19. Study context: Material from acute and convalescent COVID-19 was sourced from the United States, Italy and Spain.

The TCR originated in a man between 45 and 60 years old with active or convalescent COVID-19. The source material was peripheral blood.

Written as DNA, the CDR3 is TGTGCCAGCAGCTCCGGTAGCTTTGAAACCGGGGAGCTGTTTTTT. This sequence encodes CASSSGSFETGELFF. This chain links TRBV5-4 with TRBJ2-2; no definite D call. The CDR3 runs to 15 residues. Per germline, CDR1 SGHNT and CDR2 YYREEE (reference sequence). Trimming took off 3 bases at V and 5 bases at J, with 14 bases between the two ends.